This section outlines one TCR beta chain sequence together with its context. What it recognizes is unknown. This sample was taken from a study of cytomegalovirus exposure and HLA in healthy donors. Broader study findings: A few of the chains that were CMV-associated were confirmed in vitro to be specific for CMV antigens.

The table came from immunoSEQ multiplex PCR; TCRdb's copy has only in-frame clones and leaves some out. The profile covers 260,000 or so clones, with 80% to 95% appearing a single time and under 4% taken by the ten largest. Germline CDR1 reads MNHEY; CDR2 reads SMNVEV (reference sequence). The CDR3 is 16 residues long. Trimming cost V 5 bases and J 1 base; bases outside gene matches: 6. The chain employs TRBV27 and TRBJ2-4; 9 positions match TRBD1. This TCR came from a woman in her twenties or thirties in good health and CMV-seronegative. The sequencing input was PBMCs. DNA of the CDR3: TGTGCCAGCAGTCCGCAGACAGGGGGGGCCAAAAACATTCAGTACTTC. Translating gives CASSPQTGGAKNIQYF.